This section outlines one T cell receptor (beta chain) sequence together with its context. Its antigen is unidentified. This specimen belongs to a study of CD8 T cells in ankylosing spondylitis. Each TCR beta library was made by quantitative 5'-RACE that incorporated molecular barcodes. A single record per CDR3 protein comes from TCRdb applying MiXCR to the 5' RACE reads. The sample lists roughly 150,000 distinct CDR3 sequences; 25% to 35% were seen once. V gave up 1 base and J gave up 4 bases; unmatched junction bases: 6. Germline CDR1 and CDR2: DFQATT and SNEGSKA (reference sequence). The CDR3 runs 15 residues. Study results and caveats: Researchers reportedly found disease-linked clones significantly enriched in matched ankylosing spondylitis synovial fluid.

Sequenced sample: synovial fluid, either unsorted or a sorted T cell fraction (not recorded which). The J gene is TRBJ1-5, the V gene TRBV20-1; 8 bases align to TRBD1. The TCR was taken from a male donor with ankylosing spondylitis. The CDR3, as DNA: TGCAGTGCTAGAGCTTTACAGGGGGGGAATCAGCCCCAGCATTTT. Encoded protein: CSARALQGGNQPQHF.